This TCR beta chain originates from a study of blood T cell repertoires in COVID-19. TCRdb keeps only in-frame clones here, not all; method: immunoSEQ multiplex PCR. The table includes about 44,000 clones, more than 70% detected once. The CDR3 is made up of 13 amino acids. The germline CDR1 and CDR2 sequences are SGHTA and FQGNSA. Losses at the gene ends were 5 bases for V and 4 bases for J; bases not matched to a gene: 4. The chain uses TRBV7-2 and TRBJ2-5; 7 bases agree with TRBD1. This clonotype originated in a woman between 65 and 79 years old with acute or convalescent COVID-19. Input material: peripheral blood. The CDR3 reads CASSGGQSETQYF. CDR3 sequence (DNA): TGTGCCAGCAGCGGGGGACAGTCAGAGACCCAGTACTTC.